This T cell receptor (beta chain) was captured by sequencing in a study of blood T cells in healthy people across ages. Approximately 9.7 milliliters was the volume of peripheral blood drawn from each donor. V lost 3 bases and J lost 3, with 16 bases in between. This CDR3 is 15 amino acids long. Germline lookup yields CDR1 SGDLS and CDR2 YYNGEE. For the second PCR, which ran for about 7 to 11 cycles, a sample-barcoded 5' primer and a J-beta primer mix were used. Via MiXCR, TCRdb re-called the 5' RACE reads, giving one row per CDR3 protein. The table records under 2,000,000 distinct CDR3 sequences, less than 50% of them present only once. This clonotype has a single count. The antigen remains undetermined. Study conclusions and caveats: Diversity was higher, and naive CD4+ cells more numerous, in long-lived donors than in aged donors.

What was sequenced was blood. This TCR came from a woman in her thirties or forties in good health. The rearrangement uses TRBV9 and TRBJ2-7; D is possibly TRBD1 or TRBD2 (5 bases each). The chain's CDR3 is CASSGDRLAGYEQYF. CDR3 coding DNA: TGTGCCAGCAGCGGGGACCGCCTGGCGGGCTACGAGCAGTACTTC.